The text below deals with one T cell receptor beta chain. It has no known antigen specificity. No per-base quality is available; no much larger clone lies one base away. This specimen belongs to a study of cytomegalovirus exposure and HLA in healthy donors (dated by TCRdb to the late 2010s). With respect to the entire study: According to an earlier analysis of a few hundred of the donors, 150 million to 200 million T cells yielded 117 million unique TCR beta sequences and about 280 Gb of sequence data. Approximately 300 gigabases of sequencing data and around 85 million unique TCR sequences made up an early release that covered some 640 HLA-typed donors. Of the 350 to 400 genotyped donors, around 81% fell in the genetic ancestry cluster associated with self-reported Caucasian donors. The study aimed to test whether signatures of past pathogen exposure could be identified by cataloging public T cell receptors. Using immunosequencing, the study profiled T cell repertoires from 500 to 800 subjects and related those repertoires to cytomegalovirus serostatus. Besides the first cohort of approximately 670 subjects, a separate validation cohort made up of about 120 different subjects was used. High-throughput TCR immunosequencing, statistical association of individual TCRs with disease status, and machine learning were combined to predict cytomegalovirus infection status. A later analysis re-analyzed previously published TCR beta repertoires from several hundred donors and added high-resolution HLA genotyping to study TCR occurrence patterns. In the later analysis, no new phenotypic data were used to find candidate immune exposures; instead, reliance was placed on TCR beta sequences and their occurrence across donors. In an earlier analysis of roughly 580 of the donors, high-throughput TCR beta sequencing was used to judge whether each TCR beta V gene segment behaved as functional or pseudogenic. Donor age, sex, ethnicity and CMV serostatus were compiled alongside the repertoire data. Genome-wide SNP genotypes for about 65% of the roughly 700 donors were used in a later genetic analysis, which treated that subset as a discovery cohort. Every discovery cohort repertoire had been produced on one sequencing platform. Class I and class II HLA loci were covered by the typing at four-digit resolution. Typing coverage differed by locus: A, B, C, DRB1 and DQB1 were typed in about 620-630 donors, DQA1 in roughly 500, DPA1 in some 610, and DPB1 in just under 490. Four to six DR-DQ haplotypes were handled as single units for association and clustering, since linkage in the cohort was strong. Among 350 to 400 genotyped donors of the cohort, an average of approximately 240,000 unique TCR beta nucleotide sequences were sequenced per donor, around 20% of them non-productive.

The germline V gene sets CDR1 to SGHVS and CDR2 to FNYEAQ. Germline trimming amounts to 3 bases on V and 7 bases on J, with 11 as the count of junction bases outside the gene matches. Its CDR3 holds 15 amino acids, cysteine through phenylalanine. Only the CDR3 DNA stays, 45 bases, in frame from base 1. The method behind the library was the immunoSEQ multiplex PCR assay. For the multiplex PCR, a mixture combining 60 forward primers for TCR Vbeta segments and 13 reverse primers for TCR Jbeta segments was used. Amplification of the CDR3 region of rearranged TCR beta genes was performed with a multiplex PCR assay on genomic DNA. The Illumina HiSeq System was used to sequence the amplified TCR beta libraries as 87-base-pair reads. In the authors' own workflow: A later analysis counted 65 million to 90 million unique TCR beta chains across the 700 or so repertoires, and around 9.9 million of these chains were shared by at least two donors. Raw reads were error-corrected and collapsed into unique sequences with a nearest-neighbor algorithm that merged closely related sequences to remove PCR and sequencing errors. CDR3 sequences were aligned to IMGT reference sequences to assign V, D and J gene segments. For a sequence to be retained, a match of at least six nucleotides was required to both a V gene segment and a J gene segment. Rearrangements were called productive when the CDR3 lacked stop codons and stayed in frame with V and J; all others were non-productive. Following IMGT convention, CDR3 was defined as the stretch from the second conserved V-encoded cysteine to the conserved J-encoded phenylalanine. The earlier analysis of about 560 of the donors excluded any sequence lacking an unambiguous match to a single V gene segment. An earlier analysis of approximately 590 of the donors classified V segments as functional when productive rearrangements were above 56.7% and as segregating when the standard deviation between donors was above 5%. To diagnose cytomegalovirus status from the catalog of TCR beta chain sequences, a statistical classification framework was built. In a later analysis, V and J genes were assigned by comparing TCR nucleotide sequences against IMGT/GENE-DB human TR gene sequences. Using the TCRdist pipeline, a later analysis assigned CDR3 sequences along with most-parsimonious VDJ recombination scenarios. In a later analysis, each TCR beta chain was defined by its CDR3 amino acid sequence together with its V-gene family, and reads without a unique V-gene family were excluded. A later analysis removed 600 or so highly shared, low-generation-probability nucleotide sequences to deal with suspected cross-contamination and a sequencing artifact. For each public chain, a later analysis derived a clonal expansion index from normalized ranks of inferred template counts within each repertoire. In a later analysis, generation probabilities were computed with a VDJ recombination model fitted to out-of-frame rearrangements, and the resulting probabilities were checked against IGoR. A later analysis scored TCR-TCR, TCR-HLA and TCR-CMV co-occurrence with hypergeometric tests, applying a repertoire-size bias correction to TCR pairs. False discovery rates were estimated in a later analysis by permuting HLA or CMV assignments 20 times. A later analysis grouped co-occurring TCRs with DBSCAN, adding TCRdist sequence similarity when clustering within HLA-allele-positive subsets. Repertoires with fewer than 30,000 or more than 120,000 public chains, plus five repertoires with anomalous nucleotide sharing, were excluded from co-occurrence clustering. TCRdb's version of the immuneACCESS table is confined to in-frame rearrangements and falls short of the full clone set. An unresolved V gene accounts for under half of the shortfall where checked; the remainder is of unknown origin. V and J calls and clone size come straight from that table; D and trimming were deduced from the DNA. Recorded for this sample are approximately 160,000 clones; roughly 77% of them occurred a single time. The top ten clones comprise roughly 2.8% of the sample.

The cohort consisted of hundreds of healthy bone marrow donors. Cohort members were all nominally healthy when sampled, although unrecorded immune exposures were likely present. The donor tested CMV seropositive, placing the donor among the 310 or so seropositive members of the cohort. A peripheral blood sample was collected from each donor, and TCR beta sequencing was performed on peripheral blood mononuclear cells. The Qiagen DNeasy Blood Extraction Kit was used to extract genomic DNA from the blood cell samples. The research as a whole found: In a later analysis, 16,951 TCR beta sequences were associated with specific HLA alleles at a false discovery rate of 0.05. When HLA alleles, especially DR and DQ, strongly co-occurred, attributing TCR associations to individual alleles was difficult. A further reported finding was that TCR beta sequences accurately predicted the HLA-A and HLA-B alleles for most subjects in the first cohort. Across donors, most TCR sequences were observed very rarely, whereas some public TCRs were present in many individuals. A later analysis found that most CMV-associated TCR beta chains appeared HLA-restricted, with HLA associations seemingly driven largely by CMV exposure. In vitro tests confirmed that three of the cytomegalovirus-associated TCR beta chains recognize cytomegalovirus antigens. Roughly uniform sequencing depth across donors was assumed in presence/absence analyses, although this assumption may not hold. Compared with the roughly 700-donor mean, donors in an Asian-associated ancestry cluster had fewer N-insertions in productive TCRs, according to a later genetic analysis. A group of highly shared sequence variants was considered likely to be a technical artifact of the sequencing pipeline. Several of the top co-occurrence clusters appeared to be linked to parvovirus B19, influenza, CMV and Epstein-Barr virus, according to a later analysis. For the cohort, immune exposure information was limited to CMV serostatus. In an earlier analysis of 587 of the donors, most TCR beta V segments appeared in productive rearrangements about 90% or about 30% of the time, broadly matching IMGT annotations. The classifier was reported to diagnose cytomegalovirus status with high specificity and sensitivity in both the original and validation cohorts. In the study, around 160 TCR beta chains were listed as associated with cytomegalovirus. A later analysis found that HLA-associated TCR beta chains were more clonally expanded and had lower generation probabilities than equally common non-associated chains. An association between a missense DCLRE1C variant and V-gene and J-gene trimming of TCR beta chains was found in a later genetic analysis and replicated in an independent cohort. Because HLA typing was missing for some donors at each locus, association tests included only the typed subset. Only TCR beta chains were sequenced in this cohort, and the absence of alpha or paired-chain data limited detectable features. The 87-base-pair reads could not distinguish some IMGT-functional V segments, including TRBV6-2 and TRBV6-3, so those segments were excluded. According to the authors, the approach could potentially be generalized to other disease states and immunological phenotypes. Correlated functional status among segregating V segments might reflect linkage disequilibrium, but an unknown experimental factor could not be ruled out. Because counts were too low, 15 to 20 rarely observed V segments, including chromosome 9 orphons, were left out of the earlier analysis of approximately 500 of the donors. According to a later analysis, TCR association rates differed among HLA loci, with DRB1 alleles showing the most associated TCRs and HLA-C alleles showing the fewest.

The chain couples TRBV7-6 to TRBJ2-5, with 7 central nucleotides matching TRBD2. The sequenced sample consisted of PBMCs. The receptor's source is a woman aged 40 to 55 in good health and CMV-seropositive. The CDR3 reads as follows: CASSLSRGFWGTQYF. At the DNA level, the sequence is TGTGCCAGCAGCTTGTCGCGGGGGTTTTGGGGGACCCAGTACTTC.